This T cell receptor beta chain was observed in a study of a mutant IDH1 vaccine in newly diagnosed glioma. Time point: week 47, end of study. A 20-mer mutant IDH1 peptide at 300 ug was injected subcutaneously with topical imiquimod. V was clipped by 6 bases and J by 2 bases; unmatched bases: 9. CDR1 is MNHEY, CDR2 SMNVEV, per germline (reference sequence). The CDR3 is 15 residues long. Note on this clone: Its antigen is unknown.

TCRdb's copy holds only in-frame clones and misses some; the assay was immunoSEQ multiplex PCR. The sample consists of about 56,000 clones, around 75% of them appearing once. Study-wide points: Patients showed vaccine-induced immune responses at a rate of 93.3%.

The chain uses TRBV27 and TRBJ2-7; 8 bases line up with TRBD2. The receptor was derived from a man in his fifties or sixties with glioma. The source material was PBMCs, sampled from a glioma patient whose treatment included an IDH1 peptide vaccine. The CDR3 nucleotides read TGTGCCAGCAGCCTTCTGACGGGGGGGCCCTACGAGCAGTACTTC. Amino acids: CASSLLTGGPYEQYF.